The 12 T cell receptor beta chains below all came from one sample that was sequenced in a study of cytomegalovirus exposure and HLA in healthy donors. This table comes from immunoSEQ multiplex PCR, and its TCRdb copy is limited to in-frame clones, with some not included. The sample holds approximately 300,000 clones; just over 85% are singletons and the top ten take more than 0.8%. The sequenced sample was PBMCs. The receptors here all came from a woman aged 18 to 35 in good health and CMV-seronegative.

The chain links TRBV27 to TRBJ1-4; D gene ambiguous. Trimming removed 5 bases from V and 2 bases from J, with 15 bases in between. Germline lookup yields CDR1 MNHEY and CDR2 SMNVEV (reference sequence). This CDR3 comprises 16 residues. CDR3 nucleotides: TGTGCCAGCAGTCCCTACACTAGTACGACTAATGAAAAACTGTTTTTT. It encodes CASSPYTSTTNEKLFF.

The chain employs TRBV18 and TRBJ2-2; possibly TRBD1 for D (6 bases). Deletions cut 3 bases from V and 1 base from J, with 9 bases between. CDR3 length: 15 amino acids. Germline values: CDR1 KGHSH, CDR2 LQKENI. CDR3 sequence: CASSPRGKNTGELFF. CDR3 sequence (DNA): TGTGCCAGCTCACCCAGGGGCAAGAACACCGGGGAGCTGTTTTTT. The full variable domain, with the rest looked up from reference TRBV18 and TRBJ2-2, is NAGVMQNPRHLVRRRGQEARLRCSPMKGHSHVYWYRQLPEEGLKFMVYLQKENIIDESGMPKERFSAEFPKEGPSILRIQQVVRGDSAAYFCASSPRGKNTGELFFGEGSRLTVL.

V gene TRBV6-5 combines with J gene TRBJ1-3, with D hard to call. The germline V gene encodes CDR1 MNHEY and CDR2 SVGAGI. V lost 0 bases and J lost 0, with 9 bases in between. This CDR3 comprises 16 residues. The CDR3 DNA reads as TGTGCCAGCAGTTACTCCGGACTAAACTCTGGAAACACCATATATTTT. Its protein product is CASSYSGLNSGNTIYF.

The rearrangement uses TRBV6-5 and TRBJ1-1; possibly TRBD1 for D (6 bases). The CDR3 consists of 15 residues. Deletions cut 2 bases from V and 4 bases from J, with 14 bases between. CDR1 and CDR2 from the germline V gene are MNHEY and SVGAGI. CDR3 protein: CASSYVGAVGTEAFF. The CDR3 nucleotides read TGTGCCAGCAGTTACGTGGGGGCAGTCGGCACTGAAGCTTTCTTT.

The gene calls are TRBV27 and TRBJ2-3; D unresolved. The V end was cut by 3 bases, the J end by 3 bases, with 13 bases between. Germline V gene lookup returns CDR1 MNHEY and CDR2 SMNVEV (reference sequence). The CDR3 spans 15 residues. The CDR3: CASSFSAGRTDTQYF. CDR3 nucleotide sequence: TGTGCCAGCAGTTTCTCGGCAGGAAGGACAGATACGCAGTATTTT.

This clone was seen just once. The chain is built from TRBV4-1 and TRBJ1-4; TRBD1 aligns across 7 bases. This CDR3 is 16 amino acids long. Germline V gives CDR1 MGHRA, CDR2 YSYEKL. The J segment lost 3 bases and the V segment lost 2 bases, leaving 6 bases of the junction unmatched. In DNA form, the CDR3 reads TGCGCCAGCAGCCAAACCGACAGGGAGGCTAATGAAAAACTGTTTTTT. It codes for CASSQTDREANEKLFF.

The V and J genes are TRBV29-1 and TRBJ2-3; 10 bases are shared with TRBD2. The CDR3 extends over 18 amino acids. Germline-derived CDR1 and CDR2 are SQVTM and ANQGSEA. The J segment lost 4 bases and the V segment lost 4 bases, leaving 17 bases of the junction unmatched. CDR3 DNA sequence: TGCAGCGTTGTTGGGACTTTGTGGCTAGCGGGAGCGCCAGATACGCAGTATTTT. Translation gives CSVVGTLWLAGAPDTQYF.

The chain employs TRBV5-1 and TRBJ2-3, with 12 nucleotides matching TRBD2. Germline V lookup: CDR1 SGHRS, CDR2 YFSETQ. The CDR3 sequence is 17 residues long. V lost 4 bases and J lost 2; bases outside the gene matches: 8. This CDR3 reads CASSRLGLAGNTDTQYF. CDR3 bases: TGCGCCAGCAGCCGACTCGGACTAGCGGGAAACACAGATACGCAGTATTTT.

J is TRBJ2-2 and V is TRBV5-1, with 8 bases identical to TRBD2. Unmatched junction bases numbered 3, after V lost 0 bases and J lost 5 bases. Looked up from germline, CDR1 is SGHRS and CDR2 is YFSETQ. The CDR3 runs 15 residues. CDR3 protein: CASSLAAGGTGELFF. The CDR3 DNA is TGCGCCAGCAGCTTGGCTGCGGGAGGAACCGGGGAGCTGTTTTTT.

This clone has a handful of counts. The chain combines TRBV29-1 with TRBJ2-6; maybe TRBD2 (6 bases). There are 19 residues in the CDR3. Germline loops: CDR1 SQVTM, CDR2 ANQGSEA. V was cut by 4 bases and J by 0 bases, with 22 bases left in between. The CDR3 loop is CSVGGLAVAPLSGANVLTF. CDR3 coding DNA: TGCAGCGTTGGGGGCTTAGCGGTTGCGCCCCTCTCTGGGGCCAACGTCCTGACTTTC.

V usage is TRBV29-1 and J usage is TRBJ2-3; maybe TRBD1 (5 bases). Per germline, CDR1 SQVTM and CDR2 ANQGSEA. Deletions cut 6 bases from V and 2 bases from J, with 12 bases between. CDR3 size: 13 residues. In DNA form, the CDR3 reads TGCAGCGTGCTGGGGCGGTTCACAGATACGCAGTATTTT. This translates into CSVLGRFTDTQYF.

Here the CDR3 DNA reads TGTGCCAGCTCACCACCGTTGAGGTCCTCGGGCGAGCAGTACTTC. Protein sequence: CASSPPLRSSGEQYF. This chain uses TRBV18 with TRBJ2-7; no reliable D call. Germline V CDR1 and CDR2: KGHSH, LQKENI. V was trimmed by 0 bases and J by 6 bases, leaving 15 bases between them. CDR3 size: 15 residues.